This entry lists 15 T cell receptor beta chains sequenced from one sample in a study of blood T cell repertoires in COVID-19. The assay was immunoSEQ multiplex PCR, and TCRdb's table has in-frame clones only and misses some. The sample includes hundreds of thousands of clones, more than 75% of them seen just once. Sequencing used peripheral blood. The origin of the receptors is a woman aged 55-69 years who had recovered from COVID-19.

The chain couples TRBV9 to TRBJ2-2; 12 bases are shared with TRBD1. Per germline, CDR1 SGDLS and CDR2 YYNGEE. This CDR3 spans 16 amino acids. The J segment lost 5 bases and the V segment lost 5 bases, leaving 7 bases of the junction unmatched. The CDR3: CASRPPGQGATGELFF. CDR3 DNA sequence: TGTGCCAGCAGGCCTCCGGGACAGGGGGCTACCGGGGAGCTGTTTTTT.

This clone was detected only once. The chain carries TRBV9 and TRBJ2-3; TRBD2 might be the D (6 bases). CDR3 length equals 15 residues. Trimming took off 7 bases at V and 2 bases at J, with 17 bases between the two ends. Germline values: CDR1 SGDLS, CDR2 YYNGEE. CDR3 residues: CASSRGILATDTQYF. The CDR3, as DNA: TGTGCCAGCTCCCGGGGGATTCTAGCCACAGATACGCAGTATTTT.

The chain carries TRBV5-1 and TRBJ2-5; 7 nucleotides align to TRBD2. V dropped 4 bases and J dropped 3; count of bases not matched to a gene: 3. The CDR3 consists of 13 residues. The germline V gene encodes CDR1 SGHRS and CDR2 YFSETQ. CDR3 in DNA: TGCGCCAGCAGCCGGGGAGGGGAAGAGACCCAGTACTTC. Residues: CASSRGGEETQYF.

A single count supports this clone. The rearrangement links TRBV28 to TRBJ2-4, with 10 bases matching TRBD1. Germline V lookup: CDR1 MDHEN, CDR2 SYDVKM. The CDR3 covers 15 residues. V was clipped by 6 bases and J by 9 bases; unmatched bases: 11. DNA of the CDR3: TGTGCCAGCAGCACAGCCGGGACAGGGGTATTCATTCAGTACTTC. Protein: CASSTAGTGVFIQYF.

This chain uses TRBV4-2 with TRBJ1-2; 9 bases fit TRBD1. The V segment lost 4 bases and the J segment 4 bases; nucleotides outside the gene matches: 13. The CDR3 contains 17 residues. Germline values: CDR1 LGHNA, CDR2 YNFKEQ. The CDR3 is CASSPGSGQGVSYGYTF. The CDR3 DNA is TGTGCCAGCAGCCCGGGGTCGGGACAGGGAGTGTCCTATGGCTACACCTTC.

V is TRBV29-1 and J is TRBJ1-3, with D unresolved. Germline-derived CDR1 and CDR2 are SQVTM and ANQGSEA. The CDR3 covers 12 residues. Trimming cost V 4 bases and J 0 bases, with 4 bases left between them. The CDR3 DNA reads TGCAGCGTTGGACACTCTGGAAACACCATATATTTT. Its protein is CSVGHSGNTIYF.

This rearrangement joins TRBV3-1 (or the pseudogene TRBV3-2) to TRBJ1-1, with D unclear. The germline gives CDR1 LGHDT, CDR2 YNNKEL (reference sequence). V lost 0 bases to trimming and J lost 5 bases, with 13 bases between them. The length of the CDR3 is 15 residues. CDR3 loop: CASSQDLVRGTEAFF. As DNA, the CDR3 is TGTGCCAGCAGCCAAGATTTAGTCCGTGGTACTGAAGCTTTCTTT.

This chain uses TRBV14 with TRBJ1-2, with D possibly matching TRBD1 (6 bases). V lost 3 bases and J lost 8, with 19 bases in between. This CDR3 spans 15 amino acids. Germline CDR1 reads SGHDN; CDR2 reads FVKESK. The CDR3 loop is CASSQLDPSRGGYTF. The CDR3 bases are TGTGCCAGCAGCCAGTTGGATCCGTCAAGGGGGGGCTACACCTTC.

This chain joins TRBV27 and TRBJ1-5, with a tentative D call TRBD1 (6 bases). In germline, CDR1 is MNHEY, CDR2 SMNVEV (reference sequence). V was cut by 6 bases and J by 7 bases, with 19 bases left in between. This CDR3 region has 15 residues. The CDR3 loop is CASRASTGPGQPQHF. Here the CDR3 DNA reads TGTGCCAGCAGGGCGAGCACAGGGCCTGGGCAGCCCCAGCATTTT.

The V gene is TRBV6-1, the J gene TRBJ2-2, with 8 bases matching TRBD1. Germline V gives CDR1 MNHNS, CDR2 SASEGT. V dropped 2 bases and J dropped 4; count of bases not matched to a gene: 12. The CDR3 consists of 18 residues. CDR3 in DNA: TGTGCCAGCAGTGAAAGGGCAGGGGGCGCGTCGGGCACCGGGGAGCTGTTTTTT. Encoded protein: CASSERAGGASGTGELFF.

This clone was counted a single time. The chain recombines TRBV28 with TRBJ2-7, with D perhaps matching TRBD1 (5 bases). Germline loops: CDR1 MDHEN, CDR2 SYDVKM. V was cut by 4 bases and J by 0 bases, with 16 bases left in between. This CDR3 has 16 amino acids. For the CDR3, the DNA is TGTGCCAGCAGTTCCCAGACAGCTCCAAGCTCCTACGAGCAGTACTTC. Residues: CASSSQTAPSSYEQYF.

The V and J genes are TRBV7-8 and TRBJ2-4; D unresolved. Trimming removed 4 bases from V and 8 bases from J, with 12 bases in between. The germline CDR1 and CDR2 sequences are SGHVS and FQNEAQ. The CDR3 is 13 residues long. CDR3 DNA: TGTGCCAGCAGCTATTCCAAACGGGACATTCAGTACTTC. As protein: CASSYSKRDIQYF.

The chain has TRBV27 and TRBJ2-3; the match to TRBD2 covers 8 bases. The CDR3 runs 16 residues. The germline gives CDR1 MNHEY, CDR2 SMNVEV (reference sequence). Losses at the gene ends were 0 bases for V and 1 base for J; bases not matched to a gene: 3. In DNA form, the CDR3 reads TGTGCCAGCAGTTTATCCCTGCGGGGGGGCACAGATACGCAGTATTTT. It yields the protein CASSLSLRGGTDTQYF.

The rearrangement joins TRBV9 to TRBJ2-1; tentative D call: TRBD2 (6 bases). With 0 bases removed from V and 3 bases from J, the gap between germline ends came to 13 bases. The CDR3 length is 16 residues. Germline CDR1 is SGDLS and CDR2 is YYNGEE. The CDR3 spells CASSVGNSGIYNEQFF. In DNA form, the CDR3 reads TGTGCCAGCAGCGTAGGAAATAGCGGCATCTACAATGAGCAGTTCTTC.

The rearrangement links TRBV19 to TRBJ1-4; no firm D call. The CDR3 extends over 15 amino acids. V gave up 5 bases and J gave up 2 bases, with 12 bases separating them. Germline CDR1 is LNHDA and CDR2 is SQIVND (reference sequence). CDR3 region: CASSAREFTNEKLFF. CDR3 nucleotide sequence: TGTGCCAGTAGTGCCCGGGAATTCACTAATGAAAAACTGTTTTTT. Combining the CDR3 with reference TRBV19 and TRBJ1-4 gives the whole variable domain DGGITQSPKYLFRKEGQNVTLSCEQNLNHDAMYWYRQDPGQGLRLIYYSQIVNDFQKGDIAEGYSVSREKKESFPLTVTSAQKNPTAFYLCASSAREFTNEKLFFGSGTQLSVL.